This TCR beta chain was observed in a study of PD-L1 blockade in urothelial cancer. Overall study: Study patients had been treated with 0 to 3 previous chemotherapy regimens. Blood analysis occurred 3 weeks (second dose) and 6 weeks after treatment start. T cells numbered a median of about 140,000 in the blood samples.

Synthetic spike-ins, TCR analog templates, were added into each PCR. The assay was immunoSEQ multiplex PCR, and TCRdb's table has in-frame clones only and misses some. The table lists around 45,000 clones, 88% of them singletons. The clonotype comes from a woman aged 55-69 years with urothelial cancer. The input for sequencing was PBMCs, taken around atezolizumab (anti-PD-L1) treatment.

CDR3 amino acids: CASSFMLGDTQYF. In nucleotides, the CDR3 is TGTGCCAGCAGCTTCATGCTCGGGGATACGCAGTATTTT. The chain has TRBV7-2 and TRBJ2-3, with D uncertain. Trimming pared 3 bases from V and 6 bases from J, leaving 10 bases between. Germline V gives CDR1 SGHTA, CDR2 FQGNSA. The CDR3 sequence is 13 residues long.